Each of the 25 T cell receptor beta chains below was sequenced from the same sample in a study of vaccination and CD4 T cells after COVID-19. Their target antigens are unknown. Cultured CD4+ T-cell DNA underwent Oncomine TCR Beta short-read sequencing. MiXCR was run by TCRdb on the PCR reads, yielding one entry per CDR3 protein. This sample yields 8,500 to 13,000 distinct CDR3 sequences, of which 40% to 50% are seen a single time; 29% belongs to the top ten. Described treatment: roughly ten-day PBMC culture with coronavirus spike peptide pools or control peptides (ViraFEST assay). The sample was CD4+ T cells from blood, cultured in vitro. The receptors derive from a human donor who had recovered from COVID-19.

The rearrangement joins TRBV6-4 to TRBJ2-7; TRBD1 is a possible D gene (8 bases). Germline V gene sequence: CDR1 MRHNA, CDR2 SNTAGT. V lost 5 bases and J lost 2, with 13 bases in between. This CDR3 has 14 amino acids. CDR3 coding DNA: TGTGCCAGCAGTTTACAGGGGGGGCCCTACGAGCAGTACTTC. Encoded protein: CASSLQGGPYEQYF.

This chain connects TRBV6-1 to TRBJ1-1; the match to TRBD1 covers 10 bases. The CDR3 length is 13 residues. J gave up 9 bases and V 10 bases, and 11 bases lay outside the gene matches. Germline V lookup: CDR1 MNHNS, CDR2 SASEGT. Here the CDR3 reads CATSSRDRGKAFF. CDR3 nucleotides: TGTGCCACCTCCTCCCGGGACAGGGGTAAAGCTTTCTTT.

This clonotype was seen only a few times. This rearrangement joins TRBV7-9 to TRBJ2-3; D call uncertain. Trimming removed 0 bases at V and 4 bases at J, with 5 bases between. The germline gives CDR1 SEHNR, CDR2 FQNEAQ (reference sequence). The CDR3 runs 13 residues. Written as DNA, the CDR3 is TGTGCCAGCAGCTTAGCGCGATCAGATACGCAGTATTTT. Translated, it gives CASSLARSDTQYF.

The chain employs TRBV19 and TRBJ1-5; possible D gene TRBD1, 6 bases. The CDR3 covers 15 residues. The V gene's germline CDR1 is LNHDA and CDR2 SQIVND (reference sequence). The ends were cut back, 10 bases at V and 0 bases at J, with 16 bases in the middle. The CDR3 loop is CATSQGLTSNQPQHF. CDR3 in DNA: TGTGCCACCTCACAGGGATTAACTAGCAATCAGCCCCAGCATTTT.

There are a few counts of this clonotype. The rearrangement links TRBV12-1 to TRBJ2-5. TRBV12-1 is termed a pseudogene. The CDR3 spans 14 residues. CDR3 loop: CASSFQAEQETQYF. CDR3 DNA: TGTGCCAGCAGCTTCCAGGCGGAGCAAGAGACCCAGTACTTC.

The rearrangement links TRBV4-3 to TRBJ2-5; 8 nucleotides align to TRBD2. The V gene end was trimmed by 0 bases and the J gene end by 4 bases; junction bases not matched to a gene: 4. CDR3 length: 15 amino acids. Germline CDR1 LGHNA, CDR2 YSLEER. The CDR3 nucleotides read TGCGCCAGCAGCCAAGATCGGGGGGGCGTAGAGACCCAGTACTTC. It codes for CASSQDRGGVETQYF.

This chain uses TRBV6-4 with TRBJ1-1, with TRBD1 identical over 7 bases. CDR3 length: 13 amino acids. Trimming removed 8 bases from V and 0 bases from J; junction bases left unmatched: 3. The germline V gene encodes CDR1 MRHNA and CDR2 SNTAGT. CDR3 amino acids: CASRDRLNTEAFF. CDR3 coding DNA: TGTGCCAGCCGGGACAGATTGAACACTGAAGCTTTCTTT.

CDR3 bases: TGCAGTGCTAGCCTATACAGCGGGAGGCGCAATGAGCAGTTCTTC. It encodes CSASLYSGRRNEQFF. The chain links TRBV20-1 to TRBJ2-1; 9 bases agree with TRBD2. There are 15 residues in the CDR3. V gave up 3 bases and J gave up 6 bases; unmatched junction bases: 9. Germline lookup yields CDR1 DFQATT and CDR2 SNEGSKA (reference sequence).

This clonotype has only a few counts. This chain links TRBV27 with TRBJ1-4, with a possible D match to TRBD1 (5 bases). Germline-derived CDR1 and CDR2 are MNHEY and SMNVEV (reference sequence). Trimming removed 6 bases at V and 12 bases at J, with 20 bases between. The CDR3 contains 14 residues. In DNA form, the CDR3 reads TGTGCCAGCAGCGGGCTGGGGCAGTATGGGGAACTGTTTTTT. Translated, it gives CASSGLGQYGELFF.

This chain links TRBV20-1 with TRBJ2-1; TRBD2 agrees at 9 bases. The CDR3 runs to 14 residues. V dropped 1 base and J dropped 8; count of bases not matched to a gene: 6. Per germline, CDR1 DFQATT and CDR2 SNEGSKA (reference sequence). The DNA of the CDR3 is TGCAGTGCTAGAGGGCGGGGGGGCTTGGATGAGCAGTTCTTC. Protein product: CSARGRGGLDEQFF.

V usage is TRBV2 and J usage is TRBJ1-1, with TRBD1 identical over 7 bases. V gave up 5 bases and J gave up 1 base; unmatched junction bases: 7. This CDR3 has 15 amino acids. The germline V gene encodes CDR1 SNHLY and CDR2 FYNNEI. As DNA, the CDR3 is TGTGCCAGCAGTAGGGACAGCTCCGCGAACACTGAAGCTTTCTTT. It is translated as CASSRDSSANTEAFF.

The chain employs TRBV4-3 and TRBJ2-3; D gene ambiguous. The length of the CDR3 is 13 residues. Trimming removed 5 bases from V and 3 bases from J, with 9 bases in between. Germline CDR1 LGHNA, CDR2 YSLEER. The CDR3 DNA sequence: TGCGCCAGCAGCTTGAGTTGGACAGATACGCAGTATTTT. Amino acid sequence: CASSLSWTDTQYF.

This clonotype was counted a few times. J is TRBJ1-5 and V is TRBV11-2; D call uncertain. The germline V gene encodes CDR1 SGHAT and CDR2 FQNNGV. This CDR3 is 15 amino acids long. Trimming took 1 base from V and 0 from J, leaving 7 bases between them. In DNA form, the CDR3 reads TGTGCCAGCAGCTTAGCAGGATATAGCAATCAGCCCCAGCATTTT. Translating gives CASSLAGYSNQPQHF.

Only a few counts were recorded for this clonotype. The gene calls are TRBV21-1 and TRBJ2-1. TRBV21-1 is flagged as a pseudogene. CDR3 length: 13 amino acids. The chain's CDR3 is CASSKVHFAEQFF. CDR3 bases: TGTGCCAGCAGCAAAGTTCACTTCGCTGAGCAGTTCTTC.

This rearrangement joins TRBV7-9 to TRBJ1-4, with D maybe TRBD1 (6 bases). Germline V CDR1 and CDR2: SEHNR, FQNEAQ (reference sequence). V dropped 5 bases and J dropped 8 bases, with 12 bases sitting between them. The CDR3 covers 13 residues. CDR3 sequence reads: CASSQGFREKLFF. Written as DNA, the CDR3 is TGTGCCAGCAGCCAGGGGTTTCGCGAAAAACTGTTTTTT.

V and J are TRBV7-2 and TRBJ2-6; D unresolved. V was trimmed by 5 bases and J by 0 bases, leaving 14 bases between them. CDR1 SGHTA and CDR2 FQGNSA come from the germline V gene. There are 17 residues in the CDR3. The CDR3 reads CASSPAQLDSGANVLTF. In nucleotides, the CDR3 is TGTGCCAGCAGCCCCGCCCAGCTAGACTCTGGGGCCAACGTCCTGACTTTC.

The CDR3: CAIMSEGGPANEQFF. The CDR3 DNA reads TGTGCCATCATGAGCGAGGGAGGGCCGGCCAATGAGCAGTTCTTC. The chain links TRBV10-3 to TRBJ2-1, with 7 bases identical to TRBD2. Germline values: CDR1 ENHRY, CDR2 SYGVKD. The CDR3 is made up of 15 amino acids. V gave up 7 bases and J gave up 6 bases; unmatched junction bases: 12.

The chain is built from TRBV19 and TRBJ2-3, with D possibly matching TRBD2 (6 bases). The CDR3 runs to 14 residues. V was clipped by 9 bases and J by 2 bases, with 15 bases between them. Germline lookup yields CDR1 LNHDA and CDR2 SQIVND (reference sequence). The CDR3 DNA reads TGTGCCAGCAGCCGGCGCGGGGTCACAGATACGCAGTATTTT. Its protein product is CASSRRGVTDTQYF.

In this sample, this clonotype turned up a few times. The rearrangement joins TRBV15 to TRBJ1-5; a weak D match, TRBD1 (5 bases). Germline loops: CDR1 LNHNV, CDR2 YYDKDF (reference sequence). The CDR3 runs 14 residues. V lost 3 bases, J lost 7 bases, and 13 bases lay in between. CDR3 coding DNA: TGTGCCACCAGCAGTGATAAGAGGGACCAGCCCCAGCATTTT. It yields the protein CATSSDKRDQPQHF.

V usage is TRBV11-2 and J usage is TRBJ2-3, with D perhaps being TRBD1 or TRBD2 (5 bases each). The germline gives CDR1 SGHAT, CDR2 FQNNGV. The CDR3 is made up of 16 amino acids. V was pared by 3 bases and J by 0 bases, with 13 bases between. The CDR3 sequence is CASSLGDRFSTDTQYF. CDR3 DNA sequence: TGTGCCAGCAGCTTGGGGGACCGGTTTAGCACAGATACGCAGTATTTT.

This clonotype was recorded only once. This rearrangement joins TRBV11-3 to TRBJ2-5, with TRBD1 as a possible D gene (6 bases). The length of the CDR3 is 14 residues. V lost 0 bases and J lost 5, with 10 bases in between. Germline V lookup: CDR1 SGHNT, CDR2 YENEEA. CDR3 in amino acids: CASSLDQGFETQYF. As DNA, the CDR3 is TGTGCCAGCAGCTTAGATCAGGGGTTCGAGACCCAGTACTTC.

The V gene is TRBV18, the J gene TRBJ1-1, with 11 positions matching TRBD1. The V gene's germline CDR1 is KGHSH and CDR2 LQKENI. The CDR3 is 16 residues long. With V trimmed by 2 bases and J by 7 bases, 9 bases remained unmatched. CDR3 nucleotides: TGTGCCAGCTCACCATTGGGACAGGGGGTTGGGGTTGAAGCTTTCTTT. It specifies CASSPLGQGVGVEAFF. Full variable domain (rest looked up from reference TRBV18 and TRBJ1-1): NAGVMQNPRHLVRRRGQEARLRCSPMKGHSHVYWYRQLPEEGLKFMVYLQKENIIDESGMPKERFSAEFPKEGPSILRIQQVVRGDSAAYFCASSPLGQGVGVEAFFGQGTRLTVV.

A few counts support this clonotype. The chain recombines TRBV12-3 or TRBV12-4 with TRBJ1-5; D is possibly TRBD1 (6 bases). CDR3 length: 15 residues. V was shortened by 3 bases and J by 7 bases, with 16 bases between the two germline ends. The CDR3 coding sequence is TGTGCCAGCAGTTTGATCAGGGGAGAGGGGCAGCCCCAGCATTTT. It is translated as CASSLIRGEGQPQHF.

This clonotype was seen more than once but under ten times. The gene calls are TRBV20-1 and TRBJ1-2; no firm D call. This CDR3 contains 15 residues. The V and J ends lost 0 bases and 1 base respectively, with 12 bases between them. CDR1 DFQATT and CDR2 SNEGSKA come from the germline V gene (reference sequence). This CDR3 reads CSAREEVNFNYGYTF. The DNA of the CDR3 is TGCAGTGCTAGAGAAGAGGTGAACTTTAACTATGGCTACACCTTC.

The rearrangement joins TRBV12-3 or TRBV12-4 to TRBJ2-1; D may be TRBD2 (6 bases). CDR3 size: 17 residues. Trimming removed 4 bases from V and 2 bases from J, with 18 bases in between. The CDR3 here is CASSSGYRRGPYNEQFF. CDR3 nucleotide sequence: TGTGCCAGCAGTTCAGGGTATCGGCGGGGACCCTACAATGAGCAGTTCTTC.